Listed below are T cell receptor beta chains from one sample, sequenced in a study of identical twins' blood T cells. From the 5' RACE reads, TCRdb called clonotypes with MiXCR, one entry per CDR3 protein. The sample holds roughly 380,000 distinct CDR3 sequences, under 30% seen once. The sample was PBMCs. Receptor source: a woman between 18 and 49 years old in good health. The CDR3 runs from the conserved cysteine through the conserved F or W. D genes are given only for firm matches. Some rows have no size entry. The others give once, few or many, or a class for an expanded clone.

clone_size,j_call,v_call,d_call,cdr3_nt,cdr3_aa
.,TRBJ2-2,TRBV9,.,TGTGCCAGCAGCGTTACCGGGGAGCTGTTTTTT,CASSVTGELFF
few,TRBJ1-4,TRBV19,TRBD1,TGTGCCAGTAGTCCCGGGACAGGCGGTGAAAAACTGTTTTTT,CASSPGTGGEKLFF
few,TRBJ2-4,TRBV20-1,.,TGCAGTGGAGGCAAAAACATTCAGTACTTC,CSGGKNIQYF
few,TRBJ2-1,TRBV2,TRBD2,TGTGCCAGCACCCTTAGGACTAGCGGGAGTAGGGAGCAGTTCTTC,CASTLRTSGSREQFF
.,TRBJ2-1,TRBV5-1,TRBD2,TGCGCCAGCGATAGCGGGGATTTTGTTGGTGAGCAGTTCTTC,CASDSGDFVGEQFF
few,TRBJ1-1,TRBV7-2,.,TGTGCCAGCAGCTTAATGACATTCGGAGCTTTCTTT,CASSLMTFGAFF
few,TRBJ1-5,TRBV27,.,TGTGCCAGCAGTTTCACCGGGAATCAGCCCCAGCATTTT,CASSFTGNQPQHF
.,TRBJ1-1,TRBV7-9,.,TGTGCCAGCAGCTTGGGTCGGGACTTCACTGAAGCTTTCTTT,CASSLGRDFTEAFF
many,TRBJ2-5,TRBV7-7,.,TGTGCTAGCAGCTTAGGTACATCGGGGGAAGAGACCCAGTACTTC,CASSLGTSGEETQYF
few,TRBJ2-3,TRBV5-1,.,TGCGCCAGCAGCTCAGGGACGGCAGATACGCAGTATTTT,CASSSGTADTQYF
.,TRBJ2-3,TRBV24-1,.,TGTACCACCAGTGACCCCCGGGCCGACCAGGTTGGGCAGTATTTT,CTTSDPRADQVGQYF
.,TRBJ2-1,TRBV7-9,.,TGTGCCAGCAGACTCGTTGGAGGGGCAAGCTCCTACAATGAGCAGTTCTTC,CASRLVGGASSYNEQFF
few,TRBJ2-1,TRBV9,.,TGTGCCAGCAGCGTAGGGTCCCCGGCTAGGGAGCTCTACAATGAGCAGTTCTTC,CASSVGSPARELYNEQFF
.,TRBJ2-3,TRBV9,.,TGTGCCAGCAGCTTAAGGGTGGCAGATACGCAGTATTTT,CASSLRVADTQYF
.,TRBJ2-1,TRBV20-1,TRBD2,TGCAGTGCCATAAATCCGGGACTAGCGGGAATGAAGGAGCAGTTCTTC,CSAINPGLAGMKEQFF
few,TRBJ2-6,TRBV12-3/TRBV12-4,.,TGTGCCAGCAGTTTCTGGACAGCCTATTACTCTGGGGCCAACGTCCTGACTTTC,CASSFWTAYYSGANVLTF
.,TRBJ2-1,TRBV5-4,TRBD2,TGTGCCAGCAGCCGGAGAAGCGGGGCGAACTTAGAGCAGTTCTTC,CASSRRSGANLEQFF
.,TRBJ1-1,TRBV2,.,TGTGCCAGCAGAGGACAGATTAACACTGAAGCTTTCTTT,CASRGQINTEAFF
.,TRBJ1-2,TRBV29-1,.,TGCAACGTTTTCCAGGCCCAGTGGGGGGGTGGCTACACCTTC,CNVFQAQWGGGYTF
.,TRBJ1-1,TRBV25-1,TRBD1,TGTGCCAGCAGTGACCCCTGGACAGGGAACACTGAAGCTTTCTTT,CASSDPWTGNTEAFF
.,TRBJ1-3,TRBV7-9,TRBD1,TGTGCCAGCAGCCCTGGACAGGGAGGGGGAAACACCATATATTTT,CASSPGQGGGNTIYF
few,TRBJ2-1,TRBV5-1,.,TGCGCCAGCAGCTTGGTTCAAAGCTCCTACAATGAGCAGTTCTTC,CASSLVQSSYNEQFF
few,TRBJ2-3,TRBV20-1,.,TGCAGTGCTAGAATGACAGATACGCAGTATTTT,CSARMTDTQYF
many,TRBJ2-3,TRBV24-1,TRBD1,TGTGCCACCAGTGACTCCGGGACAGGAGGAACGCAGTATTTT,CATSDSGTGGTQYF
.,TRBJ1-1,TRBV18,.,TGTGCCAGCTCACGGAGCCCATCAGAGGAGACCAACACTGAAGCTTTCTTT,CASSRSPSEETNTEAFF
few,TRBJ2-2,TRBV5-1,.,TGCGCCAGCGGAAACAGGAACACCGGGGAGCTGTTTTTT,CASGNRNTGELFF
.,TRBJ1-1,TRBV20-1,.,TGCAGTGCTAGAGATACGACAGCCCGGGAAGCTTTCTTT,CSARDTTAREAFF
.,TRBJ1-6,TRBV5-6,.,TGTGCCAGCAGCTCGGCTGGACGACATTCACCCCTCCACTTT,CASSSAGRHSPLHF
.,TRBJ2-3,TRBV23-1,.,TGCGCCAGCAGCCCCCGGTGGGCCGGCACAGATACGCAGTATTTT,CASSPRWAGTDTQYF
many,TRBJ1-1,TRBV7-9,.,TGTGCCAGCAGTCCACCGTCGAAAGTGGGGGAAGCTTTCTTT,CASSPPSKVGEAFF
few,TRBJ2-5,TRBV5-8,TRBD1,TGTGCCAGCAGCTCGGGACAGGGGCAAGAGACCCAGTACTTC,CASSSGQGQETQYF
many,TRBJ1-1,TRBV24-1,.,TGTGCCACCAGTGAGGTCAGGCAGCCTTCGAACACTGAAGCTTTCTTT,CATSEVRQPSNTEAFF
.,TRBJ1-4,TRBV29-1,.,TGCAGCGTTGAAGATGGTGGTTCGGGCGGTTTT,CSVEDGGSGGF
few,TRBJ2-5,TRBV12-3/TRBV12-4,.,TGTGCCAGCACCTCGGTGGACATAAAAGAGACCCAGTACTTC,CASTSVDIKETQYF
few,TRBJ1-1,TRBV2,.,TGTGCCAGCAGTGCTGAAGGGATCGGGAACACTGAAGCTTTCTTT,CASSAEGIGNTEAFF
.,TRBJ2-3,TRBV3-1,.,TGTGCCAGCAGCCAGCTTCAGGACAGCAGGGGCCCAGATACGCAGTATTTT,CASSQLQDSRGPDTQYF
few,TRBJ2-2,TRBV12-3/TRBV12-4,.,TGTGCCAGCAGTTTCCACCGGGAGCTGTTTTTT,CASSFHRELFF
few,TRBJ2-7,TRBV7-9,.,TGTGCCAGCAGCTTCGTGCCTACCTACGAGCAGTACTTC,CASSFVPTYEQYF
.,TRBJ1-5,TRBV2,.,TGTGCCAGCACGGGGACCCGGCCCCTTAGCAATCAGCCCCAGCATTTT,CASTGTRPLSNQPQHF
.,TRBJ1-5,TRBV9,.,TGTGCCAGCAGCGGGACAGCAAGCAATCAGCCCCAGCATTTT,CASSGTASNQPQHF